This T cell receptor beta chain was profiled in a study of neurological immune-mediated disorders. Trimming removed 3 bases from V and 0 bases from J, with 9 bases in between. CDR1 and CDR2 from the germline V gene are SGHDT and YYEEEE. The CDR3 runs 15 residues. This clonotype was observed at least ten times. The unsorted libraries were prepared from 2 million PBMCs (stored at -80 C). TCRdb reanalysed the 5' RACE reads using MiXCR and keeps one entry per CDR3 protein. The sample has tens of thousands of distinct CDR3 sequences; under 4.5% are singletons. V is TRBV5-6 and J is TRBJ1-4, with D hard to call. Specimen: PBMCs. This clonotype was sampled from a woman between 45 and 60 years old with multiple sclerosis. Written as DNA, the CDR3 is TGTGCCAGCAGCTGGAACCCCGCAACTAATGAAAAACTGTTTTTT. This sequence encodes CASSWNPATNEKLFF.